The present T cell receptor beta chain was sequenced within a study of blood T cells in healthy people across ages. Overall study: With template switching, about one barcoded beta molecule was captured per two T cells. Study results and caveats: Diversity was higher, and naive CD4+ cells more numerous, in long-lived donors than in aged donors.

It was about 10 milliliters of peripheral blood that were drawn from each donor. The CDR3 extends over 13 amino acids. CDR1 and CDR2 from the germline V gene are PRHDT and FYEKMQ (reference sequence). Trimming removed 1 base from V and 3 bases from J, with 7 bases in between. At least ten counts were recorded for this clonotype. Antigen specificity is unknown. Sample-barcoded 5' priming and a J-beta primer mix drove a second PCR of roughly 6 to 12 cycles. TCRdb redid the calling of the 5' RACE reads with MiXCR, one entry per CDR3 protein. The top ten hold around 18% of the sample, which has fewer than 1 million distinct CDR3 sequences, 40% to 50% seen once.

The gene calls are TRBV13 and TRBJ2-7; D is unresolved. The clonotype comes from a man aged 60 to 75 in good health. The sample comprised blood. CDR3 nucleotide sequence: TGTGCCAGCAGCTTAGTACACAGCTACGAGCAGTACTTC. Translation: CASSLVHSYEQYF.